This T cell receptor (beta chain) appears in the sequencing data of a study of pediatric ulcerative colitis. General study points: Ulcerative colitis patients shared more blood-rectal clones than controls. Two patients' blood samples yielded substantially fewer templates.

On this clone: What it recognizes is unknown.

No immunosuppressive drugs were given to ulcerative colitis patients before diagnostic colonoscopy. Sequencing was at survey level. TCRdb's table, derived via immunoSEQ multiplex PCR, lists solely in-frame clones and lacks some. The sample includes more than 50,000 clones, around 80% seen only once; the top ten take around 4.9%. Unmatched junction bases numbered 8, after V lost 2 bases and J lost 3 bases. The germline gives CDR1 MGHRA, CDR2 YSYEKL. This CDR3 has 16 amino acids. The sequence was collected from a boy between 10 and 17 years old with moderate ulcerative colitis. Sequenced material: blood. V gene TRBV4-1 combines with J gene TRBJ1-2; 8 bases line up with TRBD1. The CDR3: CASSQPRQGRDYGYTF. The CDR3, as DNA: TGCGCCAGCAGCCAACCCCGACAGGGGCGGGACTATGGCTACACCTTC.